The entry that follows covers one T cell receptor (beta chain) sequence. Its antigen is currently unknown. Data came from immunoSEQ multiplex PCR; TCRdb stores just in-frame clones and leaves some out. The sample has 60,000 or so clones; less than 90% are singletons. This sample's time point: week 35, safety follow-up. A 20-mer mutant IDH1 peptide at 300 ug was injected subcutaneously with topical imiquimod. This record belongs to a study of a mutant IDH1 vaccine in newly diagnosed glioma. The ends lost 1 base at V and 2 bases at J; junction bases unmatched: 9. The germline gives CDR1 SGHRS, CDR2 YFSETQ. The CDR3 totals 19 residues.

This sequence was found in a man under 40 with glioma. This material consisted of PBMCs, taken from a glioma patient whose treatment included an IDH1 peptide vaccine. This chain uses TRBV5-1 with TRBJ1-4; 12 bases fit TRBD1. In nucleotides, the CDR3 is TGCGCCAGCAGCTTGAGCCTGGGACAGGGGGCGACGACTAATGAAAAACTGTTTTTT. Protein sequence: CASSLSLGQGATTNEKLFF. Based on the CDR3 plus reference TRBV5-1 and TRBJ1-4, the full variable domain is KAGVTQTPRYLIKTRGQQVTLSCSPISGHRSVSWYQQTPGQGLQFLFEYFSETQRNKGNFPGRFSGRQFSNSRSEMNVSTLELGDSALYLCASSLSLGQGATTNEKLFFGSGTQLSVL.